The subject of this entry is one T cell receptor beta chain. This clonotype was seen at least ten times. No antigen is known for it. Base qualities are not recorded, but no much larger clone differs from it by a single base. At the junction V is shortened by 7 bases and J by 2 bases; bases outside the gene matches: 9. Its CDR3 holds 16 amino acids, cysteine through phenylalanine. Only the CDR3 portion is preserved as DNA: 48 bases, with reading frame beginning at the first base. Reading the germline V gene gives CDR1 MNHEY and CDR2 SVGAGI. This sample was taken from a study of early T cells in non-severe SARS-CoV-2 infection (dated by TCRdb to the early 2020s). At the level of the whole study: Because TCR sequencing relied on bulk RNA taken from unsorted whole blood, pairing of alpha and beta chains was not possible.

The paper as a whole reports these results and caveats: Matching against VDJdb was skewed toward anti-spike CD8 responses, likely underestimated virus-specific expansions, and missed private and CD4 specificities.

The study was a case-control design nested within a healthcare worker cohort in London, UK, with weekly nasopharyngeal swab PCR tests and blood sampling. Healthcare workers were recruited during the week of the UK lockdown, between 23 and 31 March 2020, and followed weekly for up to roughly 15 weeks. Library creation used 5' RACE. This sample was sequenced with a NextSeq 500. The TCR library protocol attached unique molecular identifiers to individual cDNA molecules to correct for sequencing error and PCR bias. Sequencing covered both TCR alpha and beta chains, and within each sample the abundances of alpha and beta sequences were tightly co-correlated. The published analysis was carried out like this. Decombinator V4 was used to perform V gene, J gene and CDR3 annotation of TCR sequences. TCRs were defined as expanded if a significant change between any two time points was detected under a Poisson model with p below 0.0001. TCR abundances were normalised to the total number of TCRs sequenced per sample and expressed as counts per million. TRAV1-2 paired with TRAJ12, TRAJ20 or TRAJ33 defined MAIT TCRs, while TRAV10 paired with TRAJ18 defined iNKT TCRs. VDJdb, accessed 1 November 2021, was searched for CMV, EBV and SARS-CoV-2 annotated TCRs, with TCRs annotated for multiple antigens excluded. In TCRdb, the public reads were trimmed at Q25 with fastp and aligned with MiXCR, with productive beta chains retained. When rows share a CDR3 protein, they turn into one entry using the most common DNA and genes. The V and J calls were not made by the authors but by TCRdb's processing. This sample lists about 60,000 distinct CDR3 sequences; 15% were detected once. The biggest ten clones account for 10% of the sample.

The clonotype was recovered from an adult who was a healthcare worker with PCR-confirmed SARS-CoV-2 infection or an uninfected control (not recorded which). Recombination linked TRBV6-5 to TRBJ2-3; 10 nucleotides in the junction match TRBD2. Specimen: whole blood, collected at baseline. The CDR3 is CASTFLAGAPTDTQYF. The nucleotide sequence reads as follows: TGTGCCAGCACCTTCCTAGCGGGGGCCCCCACAGATACGCAGTATTTT.